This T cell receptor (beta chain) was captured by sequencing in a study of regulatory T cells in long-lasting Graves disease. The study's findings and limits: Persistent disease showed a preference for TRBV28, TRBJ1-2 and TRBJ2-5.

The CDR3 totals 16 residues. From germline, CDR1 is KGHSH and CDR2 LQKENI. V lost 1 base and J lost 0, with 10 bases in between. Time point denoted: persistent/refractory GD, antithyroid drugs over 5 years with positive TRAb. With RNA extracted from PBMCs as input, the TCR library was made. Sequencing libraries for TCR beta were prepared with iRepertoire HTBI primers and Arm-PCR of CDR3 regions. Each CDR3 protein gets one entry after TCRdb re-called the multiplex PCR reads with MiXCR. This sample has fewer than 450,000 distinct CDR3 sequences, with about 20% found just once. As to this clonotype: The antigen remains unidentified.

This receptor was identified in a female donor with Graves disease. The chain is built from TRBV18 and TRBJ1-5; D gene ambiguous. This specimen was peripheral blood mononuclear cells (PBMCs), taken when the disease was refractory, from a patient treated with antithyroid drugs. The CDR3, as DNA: TGTGCCAGCTCACCACGGACGGCTTATAGCAATCAGCCCCAGCATTTT. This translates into CASSPRTAYSNQPQHF.